One T cell receptor beta chain is described in this entry. The antigen this receptor binds is unknown. Base qualities are not at hand, and no much larger clone is one base apart. Sample time point, as interpreted from the label and publication: week 23, last vaccination. A 20-mer mutant IDH1 peptide at 300 micrograms in Montanide made up each vaccine dose, which was injected subcutaneously together with topical imiquimod. Newly diagnosed WHO grade 3 or 4 IDH1-mutant astrocytomas showing loss of nuclear ATRX were present in the donors. The samples were drawn from NOA16, a multicentre, single-arm, open-label phase I trial in Germany that tested a mutant IDH1 peptide vaccine in humans for the first time. The DNeasy Blood and Tissue Kit was used to extract genomic DNA from EDTA blood for TCRB sequencing. Library preparation employed the immunoSEQ multiplex PCR assay. Following the manufacturer's protocol, the hsTCRB Kit was used to amplify rearranged TCR beta chain sequences. An Illumina MiSeq was used to sequence the TCRB libraries. The published analysis was carried out like this. The proprietary platform of the kit vendor was used for demultiplexing, trimming and gene mapping. TCRdb provides this immuneACCESS table in a form limited to in-frame rearrangements. Some clones are lacking; in checked studies, under half of them reflect an unresolved V gene, and why the rest are absent is not known. V, J and clone size are taken as reported in that table, and D and trimming were inferred from the DNA itself. For this sample there are about 55,000 clones; approximately 80% appear just once. Under 8% of the sample rests with the top ten.

This sample stems from a study of a mutant IDH1 vaccine in newly diagnosed glioma (dated by TCRdb to about 2021). Regarding the study in general: Eight vaccinations were administered to patients in weeks 1, 3, 5, 7, 11, 15, 19 and 23, corresponding to visits V03 through V10. Vaccination started 4-6 weeks after radiotherapy alone, or was given together with temozolomide cycles in the groups whose treatment included chemotherapy. The 30 to 40 treated patients were approximately 62% male and roughly 38% female, with a mean age of approximately 40 years. Before enrollment, most patients had been given radiochemotherapy with temozolomide as standard therapy, while the rest had received either radiotherapy alone or temozolomide alone. Peripheral blood was collected at six visits: V03 (baseline), V05, V07, V10, V12 and V13. Longitudinal TCRB deep sequencing was performed for roughly 25 treated patients wherever samples were available for exploratory analyses.

Trimming takes 4 bases from V and 7 bases from J, and the germline ends sit 19 bases apart. From the germline V gene, CDR1 is MGHRA and CDR2 is YSYEKL. Spanning cysteine to phenylalanine, the CDR3 consists of 15 amino acids. Of the read, only the CDR3 DNA is kept; its 45 bases are in frame from base 1. General conclusions and limits of the study: Immune responses induced by the vaccine were seen in approximately 92% of patients across multiple MHC alleles. Selection of PBMC samples for TCRB deep sequencing was based on availability. The authors stated that sample limitations prevented analyses of patient blood samples from being reproduced. No apparent relationship was observed between pseudoprogression and alterations in the top peripheral T cell clonotypes detected by TCRB sequencing.

This TCR was sampled from a middle-aged man with glioma. The source was PBMCs, collected from a glioma patient whose treatment included an IDH1 peptide vaccine. The sequence is built from TRBV4-1 and TRBJ1-1; TRBD1 is a possible D gene, resting on 6 matching bases. This receptor carries the CDR3 CASSRLTGPGGEAFF. The DNA is TGCGCCAGCAGCCGACTGACAGGCCCAGGAGGTGAAGCTTTCTTT.